This note documents a single TCR beta chain sequence. Its antigen is not known. The sample is drawn from a study of cytotoxic CD8 clonotypes in ibrutinib-treated CLL. Whole-study context: By median around 70 months, approximately twelve had progressed and about 14 stayed remitted; responses had been 2 complete and 24 partial.

Overall study findings and caveats: The study found baseline clonality above age-matched healthy donors, tracking circulating CD8+ T-cell counts.

The intended depth for sequencing was 1 in 200,000 to 1 in 1 million T cells. Clones were sequenced by immunoSEQ multiplex PCR, and TCRdb holds only the in-frame ones, with some missing. Here the sample spans about 150,000 clones, roughly three quarters being singletons. This TCR derives from a human donor with chronic lymphocytic leukemia. The sequencing used PBMCs, collected after 24 months of ibrutinib treatment.

CDR3 DNA: TGTGCCAGCAGCCCGAGGACAGGGGGGGACTATGGCTACACCTTC. It specifies CASSPRTGGDYGYTF. J is TRBJ1-2 and V is TRBV9; 10 bases line up with TRBD1. Germline CDR1 is SGDLS and CDR2 is YYNGEE. V gave up 4 bases and J gave up 3 bases; unmatched junction bases: 6. The CDR3 length is 15 residues.